The source of this T cell receptor (beta chain) is a study of breast tumors, draining lymph nodes, adjacent tissues. Regarding the study as a whole: The lymph node origin of tumor T cells was framed as consistent with a hypothesis, not demonstrated. Tumor TCR diversity was below lymph nodes but above nontumor tissue. Tumor and nontumor repertoires were significantly more similar in luminal-like than in basal-like breast cancer. Data fit most tumor T cells coming from lymph node, expanding in tumor.

TCRdb ran MiXCR on the multiplex PCR reads and lists one entry per CDR3 protein. The repertoire includes approximately 130,000 distinct CDR3 sequences, about 20% of them detected once, and about 2.2% sits in the top ten. The lymph nodes were axillary draining lymph nodes from breast cancer patients. This clonotype was seen many times. What it binds is not known. V lost 2 bases to trimming and J lost 1 base, with 9 bases between them. Germline V gene sequence: CDR1 DFQATT, CDR2 SNEGSKA (reference sequence). The CDR3 runs 13 residues. The sample taken for sequencing was axillary lymph node tissue. The chain combines TRBV20-1 with TRBJ2-7; D gene uncertain. This clonotype was obtained from a female donor with breast cancer. Some clones in this sample may be carry-over from other donors' samples. The CDR3 here is CSARRRLSYEQYF. The CDR3 DNA is TGCAGTGCTAGACGGCGTTTGTCCTACGAGCAGTACTTC.